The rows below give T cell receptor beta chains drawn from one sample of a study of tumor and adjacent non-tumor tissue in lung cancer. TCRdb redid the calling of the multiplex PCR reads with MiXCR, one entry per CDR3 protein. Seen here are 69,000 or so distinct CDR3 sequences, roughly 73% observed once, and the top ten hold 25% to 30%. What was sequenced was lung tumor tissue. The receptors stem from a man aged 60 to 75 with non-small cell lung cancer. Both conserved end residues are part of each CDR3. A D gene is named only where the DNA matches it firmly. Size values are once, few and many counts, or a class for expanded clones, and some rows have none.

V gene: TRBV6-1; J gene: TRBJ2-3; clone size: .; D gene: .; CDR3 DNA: TGTGCCAGCAGTGAAGGGATGAGGGATACGCAGTATTTC; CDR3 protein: CASSEGMRDTQYF
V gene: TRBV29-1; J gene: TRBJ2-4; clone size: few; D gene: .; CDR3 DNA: TGCAGCGCTTCGATAGGGCAAGCCAAAAACATTCAGTACTTC; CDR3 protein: CSASIGQAKNIQYF
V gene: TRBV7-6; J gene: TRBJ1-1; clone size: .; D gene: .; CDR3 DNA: TGTGCCAGCAGCTTAGCAATCGGGATGAACACTGAAGCTTTCTTT; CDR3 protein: CASSLAIGMNTEAFF
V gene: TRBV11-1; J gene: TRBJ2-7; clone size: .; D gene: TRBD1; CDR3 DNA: TGTGACGGCAGCCCACAGGGGGCGGACGAGCGGTACTTC; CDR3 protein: CDGSPQGADERYF
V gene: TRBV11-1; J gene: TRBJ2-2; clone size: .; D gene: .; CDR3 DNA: TGTGCCAGGAGCTATACCAGTGGCACCGGGGAGCCGTTTTTT; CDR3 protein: CARSYTSGTGEPFF
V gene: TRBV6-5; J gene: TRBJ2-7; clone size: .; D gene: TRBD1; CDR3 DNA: TGTGCCAGCAGTCACAGCCGGGACAGTGGGCAATACTTC; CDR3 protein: CASSHSRDSGQYF
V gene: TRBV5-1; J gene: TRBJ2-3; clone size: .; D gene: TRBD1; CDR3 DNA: TGCGCCAGCAGCTTCCGGGACAGGGGTTCAGATATGCAGTATTTT; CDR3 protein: CASSFRDRGSDMQYF
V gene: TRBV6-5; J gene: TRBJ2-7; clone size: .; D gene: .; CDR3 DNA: TGTGCCAGCAGTTACTCGAGGCGAGAGACGGACGTACAGTACTTC; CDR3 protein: CASSYSRRETDVQYF
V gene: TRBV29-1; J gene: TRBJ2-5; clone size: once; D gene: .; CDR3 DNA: TGCAGCGTTGAAACAGGTACACAAGAGACCCAGTATTTC; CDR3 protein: CSVETGTQETQYF
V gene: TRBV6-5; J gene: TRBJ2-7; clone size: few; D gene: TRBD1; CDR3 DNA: TGTGCCAGCAGTTACGGTGCTGGACAGGTTTACGAGCAACACTTC; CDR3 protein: CASSYGAGQVYEQHF
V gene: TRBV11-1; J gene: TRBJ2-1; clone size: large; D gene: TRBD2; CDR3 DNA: TGTGCCAGCGAGAGGTGGGAGGGCCGTGGTGAGCAGTTCTTC; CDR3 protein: CASERWEGRGEQFF
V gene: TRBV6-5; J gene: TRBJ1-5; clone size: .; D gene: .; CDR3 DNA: TGTGCCAGCAGTTACGGGCAGGGAGGCAATCAGCCTCAGAATTTT; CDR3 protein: CASSYGQGGNQPQNF
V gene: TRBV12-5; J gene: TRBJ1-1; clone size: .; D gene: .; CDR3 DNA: TGTGCTAGTGTTTTGGAGAGGTCGGGACAAGGGACCCCGGGCACTGAAGCTTTCTTT; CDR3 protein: CASVLERSGQGTPGTEAFF
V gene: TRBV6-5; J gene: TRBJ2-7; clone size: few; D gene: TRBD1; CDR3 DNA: TGTGTTAACAGTTACGGGGCTGGACAGGTTTACGAGCAGTACTTC; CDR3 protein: CVNSYGAGQVYEQYF
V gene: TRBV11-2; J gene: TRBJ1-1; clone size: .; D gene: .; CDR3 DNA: TGTGCCAGCAACATAGACCCGAGAGACCCTGAAGCTTTCTTT; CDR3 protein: CASNIDPRDPEAFF
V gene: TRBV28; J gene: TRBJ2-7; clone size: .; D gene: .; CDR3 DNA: TGTGCCAGCAGTTTATCCGGGGCCGAGCAGTACTTC; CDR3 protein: CASSLSGAEQYF
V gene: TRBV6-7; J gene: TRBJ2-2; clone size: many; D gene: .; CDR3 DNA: TGTGCCAGCTCCGGGACTTCTTCCACCGGGGAGCTGTTTTTT; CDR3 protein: CASSGTSSTGELFF
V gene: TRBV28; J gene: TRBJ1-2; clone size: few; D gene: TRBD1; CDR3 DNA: TGTACCAGCAGTCCGACAGGGCGCGCTAACTATGGCTACACCTTC; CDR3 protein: CTSSPTGRANYGYTF
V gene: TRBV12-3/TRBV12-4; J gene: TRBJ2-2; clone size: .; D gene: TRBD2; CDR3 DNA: TGTGCCAGCAGACGACGCGGGAGGGGGGTCTCGGGGGAGCTGTTTTTT; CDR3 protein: CASRRRGRGVSGELFF
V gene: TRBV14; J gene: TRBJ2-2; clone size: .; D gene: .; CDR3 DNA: TGTGCCAGCAGTCAAGACCTCCCTGGGAGAGCGAGCACCAGGGAGCTGTTTTTT; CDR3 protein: CASSQDLPGRASTRELFF
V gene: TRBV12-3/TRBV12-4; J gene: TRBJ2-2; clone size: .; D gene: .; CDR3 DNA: TGTGCCAGCAGCTTATTAAGGGACACCGGGGAGCTGTTTTTT; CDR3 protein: CASSLLRDTGELFF
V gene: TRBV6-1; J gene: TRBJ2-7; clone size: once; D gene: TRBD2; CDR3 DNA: TGTACCAGTAGTGGGGGACTAGCGGCATCTCCCGAGCAGTACTTC; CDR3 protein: CTSSGGLAASPEQYF
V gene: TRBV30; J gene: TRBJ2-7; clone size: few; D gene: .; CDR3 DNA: TGTGCCTGGAGCAGGAGTTCACTCGATGTCGAGCAGTACTTC; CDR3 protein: CAWSRSSLDVEQYF
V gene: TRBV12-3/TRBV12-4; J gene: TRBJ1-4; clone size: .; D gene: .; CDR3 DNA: TGTGCCGGCAGTTTCTCAGGGGTGGGCGAAAAACTGTTATTT; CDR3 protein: CAGSFSGVGEKLLF
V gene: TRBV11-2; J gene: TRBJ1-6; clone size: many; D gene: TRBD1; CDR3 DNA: TGTGCCAGCAGCCCCGACAGGGGGCTAGGTTCACCCCTCCACTTT; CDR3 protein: CASSPDRGLGSPLHF
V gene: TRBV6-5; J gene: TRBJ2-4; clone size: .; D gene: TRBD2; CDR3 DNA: TGTGCCAGCAGGCCCAGACTAGCGGGAAAGCGACACATTGAGTACTTC; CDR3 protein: CASRPRLAGKRHIEYF
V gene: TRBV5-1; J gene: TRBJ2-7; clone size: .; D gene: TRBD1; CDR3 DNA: TGCGCCAGCAGCTTACAGGGGACCTACGAGCAGTACTTC; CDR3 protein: CASSLQGTYEQYF
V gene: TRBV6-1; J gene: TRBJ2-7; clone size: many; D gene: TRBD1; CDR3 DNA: TGTGCCAGCACGGTAGGGACAGGGTACAACGAGCAGTACTTC; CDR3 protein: CASTVGTGYNEQYF
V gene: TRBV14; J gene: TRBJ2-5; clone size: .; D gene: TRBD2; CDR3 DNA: TGTACCAGCAACCGCTGTACTAGCGGGAGGCAAGAGACCCAATACTTC; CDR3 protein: CTSNRCTSGRQETQYF
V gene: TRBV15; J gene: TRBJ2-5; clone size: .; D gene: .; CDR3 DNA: TGTGCCACCGCCCACCGGGGAGGACAAGAGACCCAGTACTTC; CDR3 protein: CATAHRGGQETQYF
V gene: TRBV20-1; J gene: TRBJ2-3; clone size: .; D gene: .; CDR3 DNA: TGCAATGCTAGGGTTGGGGTGTGGGCGGATACTCAGTATTTT; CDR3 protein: CNARVGVWADTQYF
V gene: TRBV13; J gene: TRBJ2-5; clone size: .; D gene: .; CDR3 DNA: TGTGCCAGCAGCTTAGGTGCAGCGGTAGAAACCCAGTACTTC; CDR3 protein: CASSLGAAVETQYF
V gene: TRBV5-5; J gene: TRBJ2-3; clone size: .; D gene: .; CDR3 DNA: TGTGCCAGGAGACTGGGCGGCGTGGAGGATACGCAGTATTTT; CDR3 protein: CARRLGGVEDTQYF
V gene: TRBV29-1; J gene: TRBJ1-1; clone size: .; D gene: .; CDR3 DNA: TGCAACGCCTACATGGCTCGGACTGAAGCTTTCTTT; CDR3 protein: CNAYMARTEAFF
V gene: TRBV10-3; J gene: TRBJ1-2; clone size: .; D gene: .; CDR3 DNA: TGTGACATCAGTGATCAGAACTATGGATACACCTTC; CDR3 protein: CDISDQNYGYTF
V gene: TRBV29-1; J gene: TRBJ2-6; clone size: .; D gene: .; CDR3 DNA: TGCAGCGCGAGGGCTTCTAGTTCGGGGGCCAGCGTCCTGACTTTC; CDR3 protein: CSARASSSGASVLTF
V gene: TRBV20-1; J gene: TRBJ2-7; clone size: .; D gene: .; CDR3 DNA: TGCAGTGCTATAGCGGCTAGCGCGCTAATGGGCGAGCAGTACTTC; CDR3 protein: CSAIAASALMGEQYF
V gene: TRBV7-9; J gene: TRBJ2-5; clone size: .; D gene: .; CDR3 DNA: TGTGCCAGCAGCTCCTGGAGAGGGGGGGAGACCCAGTACTTC; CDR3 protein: CASSSWRGGETQYF
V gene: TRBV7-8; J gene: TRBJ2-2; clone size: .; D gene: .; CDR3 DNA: TGTGCCAGCAGTTTAGTCGGGTCTTGGAACACCGGGGAGCTGTTTTTT; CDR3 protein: CASSLVGSWNTGELFF
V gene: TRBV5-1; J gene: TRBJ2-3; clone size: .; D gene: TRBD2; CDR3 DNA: TGCGCCAGCAGCTCGGCGGCCCGGGAGCGGGGGGATACGCAGTATTTT; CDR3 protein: CASSSAARERGDTQYF
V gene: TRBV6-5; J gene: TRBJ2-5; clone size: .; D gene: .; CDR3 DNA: TGTGCCAATAGTTATTCAGGGGGTGGGGGGGAGACCCAGTACTTC; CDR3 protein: CANSYSGGGGETQYF
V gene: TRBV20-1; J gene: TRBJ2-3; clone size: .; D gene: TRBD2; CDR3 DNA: TGCAGTGCTGGACTAGCGGGATCTGATACTCAGTATTTT; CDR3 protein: CSAGLAGSDTQYF
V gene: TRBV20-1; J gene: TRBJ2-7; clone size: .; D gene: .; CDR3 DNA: TGCAGTCCCTCCATACCTACACGAAGTAACTACGAGCAGTACTTC; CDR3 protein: CSPSIPTRSNYEQYF
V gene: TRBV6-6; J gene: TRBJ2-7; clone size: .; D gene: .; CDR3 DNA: TGTGCCAGCAGTTACGGACCTTGGCAGGGACACGTCGAGCAGTACTTC; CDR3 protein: CASSYGPWQGHVEQYF
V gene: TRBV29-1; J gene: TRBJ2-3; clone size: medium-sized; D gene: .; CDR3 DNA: TGCAGCGTTGATGGTTCTGGCGGGATCACAGATACGCAGTATTTT; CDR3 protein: CSVDGSGGITDTQYF
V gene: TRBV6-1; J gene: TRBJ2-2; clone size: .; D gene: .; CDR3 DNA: TGTGCCAGCCGGGACACATCGAACATCGGGGAGCTGTTTTTT; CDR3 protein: CASRDTSNIGELFF
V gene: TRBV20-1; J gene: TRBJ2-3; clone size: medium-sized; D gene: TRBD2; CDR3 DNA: TGCAGTGCTTCCGTCCCGGGACTAGGAAACACAGATACGCAGTATTTT; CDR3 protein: CSASVPGLGNTDTQYF
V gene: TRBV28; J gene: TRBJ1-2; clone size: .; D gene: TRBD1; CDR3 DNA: TGTACCAGCAGTTTAGCGACAGGGACCTATGGCTACACATTC; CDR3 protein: CTSSLATGTYGYTF
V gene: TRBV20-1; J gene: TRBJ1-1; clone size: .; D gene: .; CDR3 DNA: TGCAGTGATAGAGACGTGGTGGCCACTGAAGCTTTCTTT; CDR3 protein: CSDRDVVATEAFF
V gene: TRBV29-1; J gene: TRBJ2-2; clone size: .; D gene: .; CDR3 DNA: TGCAGCGTTGAAGAGGGGGGAAACACCGGGGAGATGCTGTTT; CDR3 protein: CSVEEGGNTGEMLF